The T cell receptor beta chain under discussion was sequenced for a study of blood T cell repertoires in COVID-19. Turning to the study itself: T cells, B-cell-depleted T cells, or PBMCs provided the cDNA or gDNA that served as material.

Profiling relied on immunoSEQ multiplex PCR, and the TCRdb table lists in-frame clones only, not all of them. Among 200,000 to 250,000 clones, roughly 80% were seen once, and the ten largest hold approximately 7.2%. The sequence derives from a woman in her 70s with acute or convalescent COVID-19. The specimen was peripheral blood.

CDR3 bases: TGTGCCAGCAGCGTGGACAGGGTTGAGGCTTCACCCCTCCACTTT. Protein sequence: CASSVDRVEASPLHF. The chain employs TRBV11-2 and TRBJ1-6; TRBD1 matches at 8 bases. The CDR3 runs to 15 residues. Germline V gene data show CDR1 as SGHAT and CDR2 as FQNNGV. With 5 bases clipped from V and 9 bases from J, the junction kept 9 bases outside the gene matches.